The table lists the clone carrying this TCR beta chain with many counts. This record belongs to a study of T cells after yellow fever vaccination. Study information: Fractions with few cells were prepared using SMART-Seq v4 Ultra Low Input.

Whole-study findings and limits: Reappearing after the booster were most of the clones from primary vaccination (about 96% CD4, 70% to 90% CD8). Of the clonotypes, a small share occurred in both CD4 and CD8 compartments.

Template switching with 5'RACE generated the TCR cDNA and added a universal primer site and UMIs. From the 5' RACE reads, TCRdb called clonotypes with MiXCR, one entry per CDR3 protein. The sample lists 9,500 to 15,000 distinct CDR3 sequences; about 5.8% were seen once. This TCR came from a man between 25 and 39 years old who received the YFV17D yellow fever vaccine. Sample: PBMCs, either bulk or a sorted T-cell subset (CD4+, CD8+, memory, or dextramer-sorted; not recorded which), taken on the day of the yellow fever booster vaccination.

CDR3 loop: CASSLTSDGYTF. CDR3 in DNA: TGCGCCAGCAGCTTGACCAGTGACGGCTACACCTTC. The chain carries TRBV5-1 and TRBJ1-2; D call uncertain. CDR1 is SGHRS, CDR2 YFSETQ, per germline. Trimming shortened V by 1 base and J by 8 bases, and 9 bases separated the two germline ends. The CDR3 is 12 residues long.